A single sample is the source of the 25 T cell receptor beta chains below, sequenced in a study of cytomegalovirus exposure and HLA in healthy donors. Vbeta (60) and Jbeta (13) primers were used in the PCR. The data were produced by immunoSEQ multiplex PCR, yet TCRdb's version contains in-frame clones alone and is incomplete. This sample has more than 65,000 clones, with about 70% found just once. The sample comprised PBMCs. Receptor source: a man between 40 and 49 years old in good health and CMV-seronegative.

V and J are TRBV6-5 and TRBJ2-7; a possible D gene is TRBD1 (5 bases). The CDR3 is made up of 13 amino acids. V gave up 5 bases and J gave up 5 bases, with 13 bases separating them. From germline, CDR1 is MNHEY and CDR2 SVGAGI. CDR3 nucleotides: TGTGCCAGCAGTAGGTCCAGGGTCCACGAGCAGTACTTC. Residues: CASSRSRVHEQYF.

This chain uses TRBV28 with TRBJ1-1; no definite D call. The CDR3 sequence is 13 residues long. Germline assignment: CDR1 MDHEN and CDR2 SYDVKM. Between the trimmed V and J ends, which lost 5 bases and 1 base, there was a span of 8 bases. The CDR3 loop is CASSPPGNTEAFF. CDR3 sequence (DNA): TGTGCCAGCAGTCCCCCGGGGAACACTGAAGCTTTCTTT.

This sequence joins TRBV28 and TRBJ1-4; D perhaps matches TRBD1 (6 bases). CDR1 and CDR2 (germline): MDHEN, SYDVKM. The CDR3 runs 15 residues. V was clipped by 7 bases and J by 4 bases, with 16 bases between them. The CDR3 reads CASTEGGDRNEKLFF. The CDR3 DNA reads TGTGCCAGCACCGAAGGGGGAGACCGTAATGAAAAACTGTTTTTT.

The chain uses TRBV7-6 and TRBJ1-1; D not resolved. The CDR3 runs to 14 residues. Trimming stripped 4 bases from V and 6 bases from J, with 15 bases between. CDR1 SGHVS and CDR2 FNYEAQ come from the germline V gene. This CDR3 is CASSWNGLGAEAFF. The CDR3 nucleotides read TGTGCCAGCAGCTGGAATGGGCTCGGGGCTGAAGCTTTCTTT.

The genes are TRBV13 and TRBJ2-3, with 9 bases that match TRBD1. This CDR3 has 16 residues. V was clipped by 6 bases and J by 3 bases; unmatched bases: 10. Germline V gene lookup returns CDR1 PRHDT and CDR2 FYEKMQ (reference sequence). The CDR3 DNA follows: TGTGCCAGCAGAGACACCGGGACAGGGAGAACAGATACGCAGTATTTT. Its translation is CASRDTGTGRTDTQYF.

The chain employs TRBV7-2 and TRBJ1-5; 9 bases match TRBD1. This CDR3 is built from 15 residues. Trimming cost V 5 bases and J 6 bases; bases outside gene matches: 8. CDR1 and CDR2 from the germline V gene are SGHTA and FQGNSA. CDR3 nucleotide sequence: TGTGCCAGCAGCAATCTACAGGGGGCGCGTCAGCCCCAGCATTTT. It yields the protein CASSNLQGARQPQHF.

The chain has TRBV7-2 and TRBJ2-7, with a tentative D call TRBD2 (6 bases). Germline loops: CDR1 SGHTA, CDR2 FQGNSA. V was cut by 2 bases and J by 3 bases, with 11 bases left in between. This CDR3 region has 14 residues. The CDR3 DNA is TGTGCCAGCAGCTTAAGTGCGGGGATCTACGAGCAGTACTTC. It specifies CASSLSAGIYEQYF.

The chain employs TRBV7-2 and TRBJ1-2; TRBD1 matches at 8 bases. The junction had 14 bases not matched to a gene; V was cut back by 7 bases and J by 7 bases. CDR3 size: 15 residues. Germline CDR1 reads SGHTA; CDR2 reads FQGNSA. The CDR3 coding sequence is TGTGCCAGCACCTTTTTAACACAGGGGGTGGCTGGCTACACCTTC. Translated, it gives CASTFLTQGVAGYTF.

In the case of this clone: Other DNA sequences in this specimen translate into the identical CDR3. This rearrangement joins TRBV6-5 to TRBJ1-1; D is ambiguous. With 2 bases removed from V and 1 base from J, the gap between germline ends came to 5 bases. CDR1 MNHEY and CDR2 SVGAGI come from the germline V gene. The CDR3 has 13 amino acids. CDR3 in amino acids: CASSYGQNTEAFF. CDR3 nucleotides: TGTGCCAGCAGTTACGGCCAGAACACTGAAGCTTTCTTT.

CDR3 in DNA: TGTGCCAGTGAAGGGGGGACAGGGGGCTATGGCTACACCTTC. This encodes CASEGGTGGYGYTF. The rearrangement joins TRBV6-1 to TRBJ1-2; TRBD1 aligns across 11 bases. The CDR3 runs to 14 residues. J lost 4 bases, V lost 9 bases, and 7 bases had no gene match. Germline CDR1 is MNHNS and CDR2 is SASEGT.

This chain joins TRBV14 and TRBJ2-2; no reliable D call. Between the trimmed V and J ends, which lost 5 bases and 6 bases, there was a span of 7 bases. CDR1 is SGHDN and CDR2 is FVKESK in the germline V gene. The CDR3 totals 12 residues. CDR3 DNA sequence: TGTGCCAGCAGCTATGGGCCCGGGGAGCTGTTTTTT. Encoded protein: CASSYGPGELFF.

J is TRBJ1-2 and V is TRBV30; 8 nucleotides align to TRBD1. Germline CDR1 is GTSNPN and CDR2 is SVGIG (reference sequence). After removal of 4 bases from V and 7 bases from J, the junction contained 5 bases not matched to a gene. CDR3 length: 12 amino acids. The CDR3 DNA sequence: TGTGCCTGGATAGGGGACAGGCCTGGCTACACCTTC. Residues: CAWIGDRPGYTF. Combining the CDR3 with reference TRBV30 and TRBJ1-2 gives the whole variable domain SQTIHQWPATLVQPVGSPLSLECTVEGTSNPNLYWYRQAAGRGLQLLFYSVGIGQISSEVPQNLSASRPQDRQFILSSKKLLLSDSGFYLCAWIGDRPGYTFGSGTRLTVV.

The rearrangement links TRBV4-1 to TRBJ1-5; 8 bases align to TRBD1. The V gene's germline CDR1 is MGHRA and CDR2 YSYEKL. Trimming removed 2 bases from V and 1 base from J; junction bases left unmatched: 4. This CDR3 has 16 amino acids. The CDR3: CASSQRTGLSNQPQHF. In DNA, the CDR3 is TGCGCCAGCAGCCAACGGACAGGGTTGAGCAATCAGCCCCAGCATTTT.

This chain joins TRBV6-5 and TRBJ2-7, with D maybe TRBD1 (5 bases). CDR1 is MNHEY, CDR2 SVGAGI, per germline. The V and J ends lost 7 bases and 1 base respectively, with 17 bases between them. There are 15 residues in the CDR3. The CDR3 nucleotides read TGTGCCAGCACCGCTAGGGCAGGGCAGTCCTACGAGCAGTACTTC. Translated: CASTARAGQSYEQYF.

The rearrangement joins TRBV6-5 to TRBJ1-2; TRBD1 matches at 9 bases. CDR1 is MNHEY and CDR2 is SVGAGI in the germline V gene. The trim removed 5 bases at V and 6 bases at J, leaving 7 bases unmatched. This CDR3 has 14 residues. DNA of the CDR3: TGTGCCAGCAGTCCGAAGACAGGGGGAGATGGCTACACCTTC. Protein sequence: CASSPKTGGDGYTF.

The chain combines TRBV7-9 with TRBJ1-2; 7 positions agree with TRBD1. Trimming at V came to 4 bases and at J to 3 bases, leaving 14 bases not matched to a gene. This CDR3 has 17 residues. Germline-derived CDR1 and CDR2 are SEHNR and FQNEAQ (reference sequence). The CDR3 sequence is CASSSSGDSGTDYGYTF. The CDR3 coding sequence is TGTGCCAGCAGCTCTTCCGGGGACAGCGGAACAGACTATGGCTACACCTTC. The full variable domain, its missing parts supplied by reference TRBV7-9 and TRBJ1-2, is DTGVSQNPRHKITKRGQNVTFRCDPISEHNRLYWYRQTLGQGPEFLTYFQNEAQLEKSRLLSDRFSAERPKGSFSTLEIQRTEQGDSAMYLCASSSSGDSGTDYGYTFGSGTRLTVV.

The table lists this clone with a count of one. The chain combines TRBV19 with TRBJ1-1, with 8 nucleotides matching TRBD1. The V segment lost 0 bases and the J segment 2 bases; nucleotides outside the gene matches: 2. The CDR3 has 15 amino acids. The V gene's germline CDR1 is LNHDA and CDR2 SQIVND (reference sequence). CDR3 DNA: TGTGCCAGTAGTATAGAAGGACAGGGTAACACTGAAGCTTTCTTT. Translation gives CASSIEGQGNTEAFF. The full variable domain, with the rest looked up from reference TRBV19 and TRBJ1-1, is DGGITQSPKYLFRKEGQNVTLSCEQNLNHDAMYWYRQDPGQGLRLIYYSQIVNDFQKGDIAEGYSVSREKKESFPLTVTSAQKNPTAFYLCASSIEGQGNTEAFFGQGTRLTVV.

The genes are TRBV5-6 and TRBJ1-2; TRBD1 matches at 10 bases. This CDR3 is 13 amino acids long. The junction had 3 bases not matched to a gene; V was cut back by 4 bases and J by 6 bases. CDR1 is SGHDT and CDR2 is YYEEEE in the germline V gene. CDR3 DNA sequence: TGTGCCAGCAGCCCCGGACAGGGGGATGGCTACACCTTC. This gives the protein CASSPGQGDGYTF.

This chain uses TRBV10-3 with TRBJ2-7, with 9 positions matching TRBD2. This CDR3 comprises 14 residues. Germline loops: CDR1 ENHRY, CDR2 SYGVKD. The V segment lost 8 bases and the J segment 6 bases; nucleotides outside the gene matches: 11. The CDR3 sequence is CAISSTSGASEQYF. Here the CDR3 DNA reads TGTGCCATCTCCTCGACTAGCGGTGCGAGCGAGCAGTACTTC.

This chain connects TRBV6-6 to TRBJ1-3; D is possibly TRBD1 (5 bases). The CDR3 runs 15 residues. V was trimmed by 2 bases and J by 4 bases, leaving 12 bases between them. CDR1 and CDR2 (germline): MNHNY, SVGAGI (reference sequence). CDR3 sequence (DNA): TGTGCCAGCAGTTACCCGGGGGGGTTGGGAAACACCATATATTTT. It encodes CASSYPGGLGNTIYF.

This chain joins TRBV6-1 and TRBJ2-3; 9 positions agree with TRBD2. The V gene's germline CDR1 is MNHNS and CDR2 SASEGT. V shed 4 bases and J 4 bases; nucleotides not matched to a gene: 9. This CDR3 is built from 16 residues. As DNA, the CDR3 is TGTGCCAGCAGTGGCCCGGAGCGGGGGGTTGCAGATACGCAGTATTTT. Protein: CASSGPERGVADTQYF.

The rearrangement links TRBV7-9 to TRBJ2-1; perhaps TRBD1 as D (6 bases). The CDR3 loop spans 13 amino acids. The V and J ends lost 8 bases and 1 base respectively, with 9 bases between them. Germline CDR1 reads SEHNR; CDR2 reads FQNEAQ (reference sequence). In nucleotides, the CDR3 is TGTGCCAGCGTGGGGGCATCCTACAATGAGCAGTTCTTC. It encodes CASVGASYNEQFF.

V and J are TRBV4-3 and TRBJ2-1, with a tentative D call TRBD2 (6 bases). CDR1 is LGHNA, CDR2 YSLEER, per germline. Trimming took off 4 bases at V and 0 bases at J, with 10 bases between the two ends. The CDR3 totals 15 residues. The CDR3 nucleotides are TGCGCCAGCAGCCCTACGGGGGACTCCTACAATGAGCAGTTCTTC. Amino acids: CASSPTGDSYNEQFF.

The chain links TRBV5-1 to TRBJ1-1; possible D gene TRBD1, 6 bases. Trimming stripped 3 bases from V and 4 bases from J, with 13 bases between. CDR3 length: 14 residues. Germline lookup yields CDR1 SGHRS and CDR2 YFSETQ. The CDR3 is CASSSYREGTEAFF. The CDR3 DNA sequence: TGCGCCAGCAGCTCCTACAGGGAGGGCACTGAAGCTTTCTTT.

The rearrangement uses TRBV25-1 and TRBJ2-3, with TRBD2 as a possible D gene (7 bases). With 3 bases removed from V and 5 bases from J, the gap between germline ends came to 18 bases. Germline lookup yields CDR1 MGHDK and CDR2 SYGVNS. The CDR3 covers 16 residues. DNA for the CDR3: TGTGCCAGCAGTGACTTTAGGGGGGGGGCTATAGATACGCAGTATTTT. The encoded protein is CASSDFRGGAIDTQYF.